The 32 T cell receptor beta chains listed next were all sequenced from one sample in a study of blood T cell repertoires in COVID-19. The repertoire was sequenced with immunoSEQ multiplex PCR; TCRdb's copy has only in-frame clones and lacks some. The sample shows 200,000 to 300,000 clones, approximately 90% of them seen only once. Source material: peripheral blood. Receptors originate from a woman in her thirties or forties with acute or convalescent COVID-19.

The genes are TRBV18 and TRBJ1-1; 7 nucleotides line up with TRBD1. CDR1 and CDR2 (germline): KGHSH, LQKENI. V was clipped by 2 bases and J by 0 bases; unmatched bases: 6. CDR3 length equals 16 residues. The CDR3 bases are TGTGCCAGCTCACCATCCGTACAGGGGATGAACACTGAAGCTTTCTTT. It specifies CASSPSVQGMNTEAFF.

The rearrangement links TRBV24-1 to TRBJ1-4, with D hard to call. Germline V CDR1 and CDR2: KGHDR, SFDVKD. V was clipped by 5 bases and J by 7 bases, with 10 bases between them. CDR3 length: 13 amino acids. The CDR3 coding sequence is TGTGCCACCAGTGGCGCCCTAGGTGAAAAACTGTTTTTT. This gives the protein CATSGALGEKLFF.

The chain links TRBV5-6 to TRBJ1-1; 11 nucleotides line up with TRBD1. The CDR3 sequence is 15 residues long. Germline V gives CDR1 SGHDT, CDR2 YYEEEE. Trimming at V came to 6 bases and at J to 7 bases, leaving 11 bases not matched to a gene. The CDR3 DNA reads as TGTGCCAGCAATCTGGACAGGGGGCGAGGAGGTGAAGCTTTCTTT. Translated: CASNLDRGRGGEAFF.

The chain employs TRBV10-1 and TRBJ1-6; D is perhaps TRBD1 (5 bases). CDR3 length: 15 amino acids. The V gene's germline CDR1 is WNHNN and CDR2 SYGVQD (reference sequence). With 7 bases removed from V and 10 bases from J, the gap between germline ends came to 20 bases. CDR3 region: CASTPPGRRGSPLHF. In nucleotides, the CDR3 is TGCGCCAGCACCCCCCCGGGACGGCGGGGATCACCCCTCCACTTT.

The chain couples TRBV7-3 to TRBJ2-1; 11 nucleotides match TRBD2. Per germline, CDR1 SGHTA and CDR2 FQGTGA. The V segment lost 5 bases and the J segment 15 bases; nucleotides outside the gene matches: 9. This CDR3 is 13 amino acids long. CDR3 in amino acids: CASSRGLAGPWFF. CDR3 bases: TGTGCCAGCAGCAGAGGACTAGCGGGTCCATGGTTCTTC. Supplemented by reference TRBV7-3 and TRBJ2-1, the full variable domain reads GAGVSQTPSNKVTEKGKYVELRCDPISGHTALYWYRQSLGQGPEFLIYFQGTGAADDSGLPNDRFFAVRPEGSVSTLKIQRTERGDSAVYLCASSRGLAGPWFFGPGTRLTVL.

The chain joins TRBV6-5 to TRBJ1-3; tentative D call: TRBD1 (5 bases). The length of the CDR3 is 15 residues. Germline CDR1 MNHEY, CDR2 SVGAGI. V shed 5 bases and J shed 0 bases, with 11 bases lying between them. The CDR3 sequence: CASSTAGISGNTIYF. In DNA form, the CDR3 reads TGTGCCAGCAGTACCGCAGGGATCTCTGGAAACACCATATATTTT.

The chain couples TRBV3-1 (or the pseudogene TRBV3-2) to TRBJ1-2, with 7 bases lining up with TRBD1. This CDR3 spans 17 amino acids. J gave up 2 bases and V 0 bases, and 9 bases lay outside the gene matches. Germline lookup yields CDR1 LGHDT and CDR2 YNNKEL (reference sequence). The CDR3 reads CASSQDLLTGKNYGYTF. The DNA of the CDR3 is TGTGCCAGCAGCCAAGATCTACTGACAGGGAAGAACTATGGCTACACCTTC.

This chain connects TRBV20-1 to TRBJ2-1; a weak D match, TRBD1 (6 bases). Between the trimmed V and J ends, which lost 4 bases and 7 bases, there was a span of 8 bases. This CDR3 is 11 amino acids long. Germline loops: CDR1 DFQATT, CDR2 SNEGSKA (reference sequence). The CDR3 nucleotides are TGCAGTGCTAACAGGGCAAATGAGCAGTTCTTC. Its protein product is CSANRANEQFF.

V usage is TRBV2 and J usage is TRBJ2-7; 7 nucleotides line up with TRBD1. Germline V gene data show CDR1 as SNHLY and CDR2 as FYNNEI. This CDR3 spans 14 amino acids. Unmatched junction bases numbered 7, after V lost 6 bases and J lost 2 bases. The CDR3 coding sequence is TGTGCCAGCAGAGAGGGACAGAGCCCCTACGAGCAGTACGTC. It translates to CASREGQSPYEQYV.

A single count supports this clone. The rearrangement links TRBV7-8 to TRBJ1-6; 9 bases line up with TRBD1. Trimming cost V 5 bases and J 10 bases; bases outside gene matches: 15. CDR1 SGHVS and CDR2 FQNEAQ come from the germline V gene. The CDR3 spans 17 residues. The DNA of the CDR3 is TGTGCCAGCAGCGGCTTAGGGGGACAGGGCTTGAACTCACCCCTCCACTTT. Encoded protein: CASSGLGGQGLNSPLHF.

This chain connects TRBV9 to TRBJ1-1; TRBD1 matches 7 bases. The CDR3 runs 14 residues. V lost 0 bases to trimming and J lost 5 bases; unmatched junction nucleotides: 4. Germline lookup yields CDR1 SGDLS and CDR2 YYNGEE. Here the CDR3 DNA reads TGTGCCAGCAGCGTAGAACACAGGGGAACTGAAGCTTTCTTT. Translating gives CASSVEHRGTEAFF.

The rearrangement links TRBV10-2 to TRBJ2-1, with 7 positions matching TRBD1. Germline CDR1 and CDR2: WSHSY and SAAADI. The V and J ends lost 0 bases and 4 bases, in that order; junction bases with no gene match: 6. This CDR3 contains 16 residues. This chain's CDR3 is CASSESRGRPYNEQFF. The CDR3 nucleotides are TGCGCCAGCAGTGAGTCTAGGGGGCGGCCGTACAATGAGCAGTTCTTC.

The genes are TRBV10-3 and TRBJ2-5; weak D call: TRBD1 (6 bases). The CDR3 is made up of 13 amino acids. Per the germline V gene, CDR1 is ENHRY and CDR2 is SYGVKD. Between the trimmed V and J ends, which lost 5 bases and 2 bases, there was a span of 9 bases. The CDR3 DNA follows: TGTGCCATCAGTCGGACAGAGCAAGAGACCCAGTACTTC. It is translated as CAISRTEQETQYF.

This sequence joins TRBV3-1 (or the pseudogene TRBV3-2) and TRBJ1-2; D unclear. Germline V lookup: CDR1 LGHDT, CDR2 YNNKEL (reference sequence). This CDR3 region has 17 residues. V dropped 0 bases and J dropped 3 bases, with 17 bases sitting between them. CDR3 loop: CASSQDEDESFYYGYTF. The CDR3 DNA is TGTGCCAGCAGCCAAGATGAGGATGAGAGTTTCTACTATGGCTACACCTTC.

The chain couples TRBV12-3 or TRBV12-4 to TRBJ2-7; D not certain. The CDR3 covers 13 residues. V lost 3 bases and J 0 bases, leaving 6 bases between the germline ends. DNA of the CDR3: TGTGCCAGCAGTTTGCGGTACTCCTACGAGCAGTACGTC. It translates to CASSLRYSYEQYV.

This clone was seen more than once but under ten times. The chain carries TRBV14 and TRBJ2-5; D might be TRBD2 (6 bases). Germline loops: CDR1 SGHDN, CDR2 FVKESK. The CDR3 is 14 residues long. The ends were cut back, 1 base at V and 4 bases at J, with 10 bases in the middle. This chain's CDR3 is CASSQGWRGETQYF. The CDR3, as DNA: TGTGCCAGCAGCCAAGGTTGGAGGGGAGAGACCCAGTACTTC.

V is TRBV5-1 and J is TRBJ1-4; 7 positions match TRBD1. Unmatched junction bases numbered 5, after V lost 0 bases and J lost 6 bases. The CDR3 has 15 amino acids. From germline, CDR1 is SGHRS and CDR2 YFSETQ. CDR3 nucleotides: TGCGCCAGCAGCTTGGGGGGGACAGAGTATGAAAAACTGTTTTTT. Encoded protein: CASSLGGTEYEKLFF.

The chain is built from TRBV2 and TRBJ1-3; perhaps TRBD1 as D (5 bases). This CDR3 spans 12 amino acids. CDR1 is SNHLY and CDR2 is FYNNEI in the germline V gene. V was shortened by 7 bases and J by 7 bases, with 11 bases between the two germline ends. The CDR3 here is CASTRDGNTIYF. CDR3 sequence (DNA): TGTGCCAGCACGCGGGACGGCAACACCATATATTTT.

This rearrangement joins TRBV28 to TRBJ2-2; the match to TRBD1 covers 9 bases. The CDR3 contains 15 residues. CDR1 MDHEN and CDR2 SYDVKM come from the germline V gene. The ends lost 5 bases at V and 4 bases at J; junction bases unmatched: 5. CDR3 nucleotide sequence: TGTGCCAGCAGTAACGGGGACAGGGTCACCGGGGAGCTGTTTTTT. Translated, it gives CASSNGDRVTGELFF.

This clone was counted a few times. The chain combines TRBV7-2 with TRBJ1-1, with D possibly matching TRBD1 (5 bases). CDR1 and CDR2 (germline): SGHTA, FQGNSA. Trimming shortened V by 2 bases and J by 0 bases, and 7 bases separated the two germline ends. The CDR3 has 14 residues. The CDR3 DNA reads TGTGCCAGCAGCTTACTGGGGCTGAACACTGAAGCTTTCTTT. Amino acids: CASSLLGLNTEAFF. Full variable domain (remainder filled in from reference TRBV7-2 and TRBJ1-1): GAGVSQSPSNKVTEKGKDVELRCDPISGHTALYWYRQSLGQGLEFLIYFQGNSAPDKSGLPSDRFSAERTGGSVSTLTIQRTQQEDSAVYLCASSLLGLNTEAFFGQGTRLTVV.

The chain links TRBV10-3 to TRBJ1-5; D not resolved. The CDR3 has 14 residues. From germline, CDR1 is ENHRY and CDR2 SYGVKD. The V end was cut by 2 bases, the J end by 6 bases, with 11 bases between. This CDR3 reads CAISEKGAVQPQHF. CDR3 nucleotide sequence: TGTGCCATCAGTGAGAAGGGAGCGGTTCAGCCCCAGCATTTT.

V and J are TRBV24-1 and TRBJ2-3; 11 bases map to TRBD1. CDR1 is KGHDR, CDR2 SFDVKD, per germline. V dropped 6 bases and J dropped 3; count of bases not matched to a gene: 4. The CDR3 contains 15 residues. The chain's CDR3 is CATSTGQGATDTQYF. In nucleotides, the CDR3 is TGTGCCACCAGTACCGGACAGGGGGCTACAGATACGCAGTATTTT.

V usage is TRBV19 and J usage is TRBJ1-4; 12 nucleotides align to TRBD1. Germline CDR1 reads LNHDA; CDR2 reads SQIVND (reference sequence). The ends lost 6 bases at V and 12 bases at J; junction bases unmatched: 11. This CDR3 is built from 15 residues. Written as DNA, the CDR3 is TGTGCCAGTAGCGGGACGGGACAGGGGGCATCGGAACTGTTTTTT. It translates to CASSGTGQGASELFF.

The V gene is TRBV27, the J gene TRBJ1-1; no clear D. V was clipped by 5 bases and J by 2 bases, with 9 bases between them. The CDR3 has 13 residues. The germline CDR1 and CDR2 sequences are MNHEY and SMNVEV (reference sequence). This CDR3 reads CASSGYRNTEAFF. Here the CDR3 DNA reads TGTGCCAGCAGTGGCTACAGAAACACTGAAGCTTTCTTT.

This chain connects TRBV19 to TRBJ1-6; D might be TRBD1 (5 bases). This CDR3 is 15 amino acids long. The germline CDR1 and CDR2 sequences are LNHDA and SQIVND (reference sequence). Trimming took 4 bases from V and 7 from J, leaving 14 bases between them. CDR3 loop: CASSRLGQGNSPLHF. In DNA, the CDR3 is TGTGCCAGTAGTAGACTGGGGCAGGGAAATTCACCCCTCCACTTT.

CDR3 nucleotide sequence: TGTGCCAGCAGTTACCCCCCTCCGGGGAGGGACACTGAAGCTTTCTTT. Protein: CASSYPPPGRDTEAFF. V is TRBV6-5 and J is TRBJ1-1; D ambiguous. Germline lookup yields CDR1 MNHEY and CDR2 SVGAGI. The CDR3 is made up of 16 amino acids. Trimming stripped 2 bases from V and 3 bases from J, with 16 bases between.

The chain has TRBV5-6 and TRBJ1-1, with D possibly TRBD1 on 5 matching bases. This CDR3 spans 13 amino acids. The germline V gene encodes CDR1 SGHDT and CDR2 YYEEEE. The ends were cut back, 4 bases at V and 6 bases at J, with 13 bases in the middle. The CDR3 sequence is CASSPWGSAEAFF. CDR3 nucleotide sequence: TGTGCCAGCAGCCCCTGGGGCAGCGCTGAAGCTTTCTTT.

The V and J genes are TRBV11-3 and TRBJ2-3, with a tentative D call TRBD2 (6 bases). CDR1 is SGHNT and CDR2 is YENEEA in the germline V gene. Trimming left V 3 bases short and J 0 bases short, with 7 bases between. The CDR3 runs 14 residues. The CDR3 region has the DNA TGTGCCAGCAGCTTGCGGGGCAGCACAGATACGCAGTATTTT. It codes for CASSLRGSTDTQYF.

The chain has TRBV7-2 and TRBJ2-7; tentative D call: TRBD2 (7 bases). CDR3 length equals 16 residues. Germline loops: CDR1 SGHTA, CDR2 FQGNSA. Trimming cost V 4 bases and J 3 bases, with 19 bases left between them. CDR3 sequence: CASSSTLGGPYYEQYV. The CDR3 DNA sequence: TGTGCCAGCAGCTCAACCCTCGGGGGGCCTTACTACGAGCAGTACGTC.

This clone has only one observation. This sample includes further DNA sequences coding for the same CDR3. V and J are TRBV25-1 and TRBJ1-5; TRBD1 might be the D (5 bases). Germline assignment: CDR1 MGHDK and CDR2 SYGVNS. The CDR3 consists of 14 residues. Between the trimmed V and J ends, which lost 2 bases and 4 bases, there was a span of 9 bases. This CDR3 reads CASSETGLNQPQHF. The DNA of the CDR3 is TGTGCCAGCAGTGAAACAGGCTTAAATCAGCCCCAGCATTTT.

This clone was seen once. V is TRBV6-5 and J is TRBJ1-6; D is ambiguous. CDR3 length: 15 residues. Germline V gene lookup returns CDR1 MNHEY and CDR2 SVGAGI. Trimming took off 6 bases at V and 17 bases at J, with 26 bases between the two ends. The CDR3 is CASRRRRIEWEIFHF. The CDR3 coding sequence is TGTGCCAGCAGGCGCCGGCGTATCGAGTGGGAGATTTTCCACTTT.

The J gene is TRBJ1-5, the V gene TRBV4-1; D is unclear. V was pared by 1 base and J by 2 bases, with 6 bases between. CDR1 MGHRA and CDR2 YSYEKL come from the germline V gene. CDR3 length equals 14 residues. CDR3 residues: CASSQVLGNQPQHF. The DNA of the CDR3 is TGCGCCAGCAGCCAAGTTTTAGGCAATCAGCCCCAGCATTTT.